One and the same sample provided the 29 T cell receptor beta chains below, sequenced in a study of CXCR3-negative and CXCR3-positive naive CD8 T cells. Study conclusions and caveats: CXCR3-positive naive cells carried more hydrophobic TRB CDR3s than CXCR3-negative ones.

Their specific antigens are unknown. 5' RACE with UMI labels generated the TRB cDNA libraries. TCRdb reanalyzed the 5' RACE reads, giving one entry per CDR3 protein sequence and no DNA. In all, the sample yields 130,000 to 150,000 distinct CDR3 sequences. The sample taken for sequencing was naive CXCR3+ CD8+ T cells from blood. The subset denotes: CD45RO-CCR7+CD27+CD95- naive CD8+ T cells expressing CXCR3 (TNR3+). The receptor source for this set is a human donor in good health. Some clones in this sample may be carry-over from other donors' samples.

This rearrangement joins TRBV7-2 to TRBJ2-3; TCRdb designates TRBD2, a call that cannot be tested without DNA. This CDR3 comprises 23 residues. The germline gives CDR1 SGHTA, CDR2 FQGNSA. The CDR3 region is CASSPEGGLAGGHFWSFTDTQYF.

The chain recombines TRBV28 with TRBJ2-5; with no DNA, the TCRdb D assignment of TRBD1 cannot be verified. CDR3 length equals 14 residues. Germline CDR1 and CDR2: MDHEN and SYDVKM. CDR3 residues: CASSLMAGGETQYF. The full variable domain, its missing parts supplied by reference TRBV28 and TRBJ2-5, is DVKVTQSSRYLVKRTGEKVFLECVQDMDHENMFWYRQDPGLGLRLIYFSYDVKMKEKGDIPEGYSVSREKKERFSLILESASTNQTSMYLCASSLMAGGETQYFGPGTRLLVL.

This chain uses TRBV12-3 or TRBV12-4 with TRBJ1-2. The CDR3 has 12 residues. CDR3 protein: CATSHQNYGYTF.

The genes are TRBV7-9 and TRBJ2-2; TCRdb lists TRBD1, though no DNA is available to test this call. CDR3 size: 15 residues. Germline CDR1 is SEHNR and CDR2 is FQNEAQ (reference sequence). CDR3 amino acids: CASRSGTGETGELFF. Combining the CDR3 with reference TRBV7-9 and TRBJ2-2 gives the whole variable domain DTGVSQNPRHKITKRGQNVTFRCDPISEHNRLYWYRQTLGQGPEFLTYFQNEAQLEKSRLLSDRFSAERPKGSFSTLEIQRTEQGDSAMYLCASRSGTGETGELFFGEGSRLTVL.

The gene calls are TRBV27 and TRBJ1-5; without DNA, the TCRdb call of TRBD1 cannot be checked. Germline values: CDR1 MNHEY, CDR2 SMNVEV (reference sequence). The length of the CDR3 is 13 residues. CDR3 sequence reads: CASSLGTTRPQHF.

The chain is built from TRBV5-5 and TRBJ1-1. In germline, CDR1 is SGHKS, CDR2 YYEKEE (reference sequence). The CDR3 runs to 14 residues. The CDR3 spells CASSLYGVGTEAFF.

J is TRBJ2-3 and V is TRBV15. Germline V lookup: CDR1 LNHNV, CDR2 YYDKDF (reference sequence). The CDR3 is 14 amino acids. The CDR3 loop is CATSGRTPTDTQYF.

The chain links TRBV4-2 to TRBJ1-2; the D gene TCRdb calls, TRBD1, cannot be checked with no DNA. The germline V gene encodes CDR1 LGHNA and CDR2 YNFKEQ. The CDR3 has 15 residues. CDR3 sequence reads: CASSQLGQVEDGYTF.

The chain employs TRBV21-1 and TRBJ2-7; TCRdb returns TRBD2, unconfirmable since there is no DNA. TRBV21-1 is an annotated pseudogene. The CDR3 is 14 residues long. CDR3 sequence reads: CASSRFAGGYEQYF.

J is TRBJ1-1 and V is TRBV20-1. The CDR3 is made up of 11 amino acids. CDR1 DFQATT and CDR2 SNEGSKA come from the germline V gene (reference sequence). The CDR3 loop is CSAIRITEAFF.

CDR3 residues: CASSSEGGLEQYF. This chain joins TRBV5-1 and TRBJ2-7; TCRdb designates TRBD1, a call that cannot be tested without DNA. Germline V gives CDR1 SGHRS, CDR2 YFSETQ. The CDR3 has 13 residues.

The V and J genes are TRBV20-1 and TRBJ2-1; TCRdb's D gene call, TRBD1, goes unchecked for lack of DNA. Germline V gene data show CDR1 as DFQATT and CDR2 as SNEGSKA (reference sequence). There are 15 residues in the CDR3. This CDR3 is CSATPDASSYNEQFF.

V and J are TRBV6-4 and TRBJ2-1; no DNA is available, so the TRBD2 call from TCRdb remains unchecked. The germline V gene has CDR1 MRHNA and CDR2 SNTAGT. CDR3 length: 15 residues. The CDR3 here is CASSDPAGGYNEQFF.

This chain links TRBV29-1 with TRBJ2-7. This CDR3 is built from 13 residues. The germline V gene encodes CDR1 SQVTM and CDR2 ANQGSEA. The CDR3 spells CSVYDPNGWEQYF.

The rearrangement joins TRBV6-2 or TRBV6-3 to TRBJ2-7; TCRdb outputs TRBD1, but without DNA this stays unchecked. The CDR3 covers 15 residues. Germline V gene sequence: CDR1 MNHEY, CDR2 SVGEGT. The CDR3 sequence: CASTPGRGGSYEQYF.

This chain links TRBV4-1 with TRBJ2-3. CDR3 size: 16 residues. The germline CDR1 and CDR2 sequences are MGHRA and YSYEKL. This CDR3 reads CASSQAPSYSPDTQYF.

This sequence joins TRBV2 and TRBJ2-7. This CDR3 is 15 amino acids long. Germline lookup yields CDR1 SNHLY and CDR2 FYNNEI. CDR3 in amino acids: CASYLSERSSYEQYF.

This sequence joins TRBV28 and TRBJ2-7; lacking DNA, the TRBD2 call made by TCRdb goes unchecked. Germline V gives CDR1 MDHEN, CDR2 SYDVKM. This CDR3 region has 16 residues. The CDR3 loop is CASSPRTSGNSYEQYF.

The CDR3 loop reads CASSGNRGRDTEAFF. The chain couples TRBV9 to TRBJ1-1; the TRBD1 assignment by TCRdb is unverifiable without DNA. The CDR3 runs 15 residues. CDR1 and CDR2 from the germline V gene are SGDLS and YYNGEE.

The rearrangement uses TRBV5-1 and TRBJ2-7; the TRBD1 assignment by TCRdb is unverifiable without DNA. CDR1 is SGHRS and CDR2 is YFSETQ in the germline V gene. The CDR3 is 15 residues long. The CDR3 loop reads CASSSVGARDYEQYF.

The gene calls are TRBV13 and TRBJ2-5; the D gene TCRdb calls, TRBD1, cannot be checked with no DNA. Germline assignment: CDR1 PRHDT and CDR2 FYEKMQ (reference sequence). CDR3 size: 17 residues. The CDR3 loop reads CASSSRKGQLEKETQYF.

CDR3 amino acids: CASSLVTSGRHEQYF. V and J are TRBV7-9 and TRBJ2-7; absent DNA, TCRdb's TRBD2 call cannot be checked. This CDR3 has 15 residues. Germline CDR1 SEHNR, CDR2 FQNEAQ (reference sequence).

The chain is built from TRBV20-1 and TRBJ2-1; TCRdb picks TRBD1, but there is no DNA to check that call. Germline CDR1 reads DFQATT; CDR2 reads SNEGSKA (reference sequence). The CDR3 spans 13 residues. CDR3 protein: CRTRGRGGNEQFF.

The chain couples TRBV10-3 to TRBJ2-7; TCRdb reports TRBD1, a call that lacks DNA to check it against. The CDR3 is 13 amino acids. Germline values: CDR1 ENHRY, CDR2 SYGVKD. This chain's CDR3 is CAITQGEVYEQYF.

The chain employs TRBV5-4 and TRBJ1-3; without DNA, the TCRdb call of TRBD1 cannot be checked. The CDR3 sequence is 16 residues long. Germline V gene sequence: CDR1 SGHNT, CDR2 YYREEE (reference sequence). The CDR3 loop reads CASSPATGGLGNTIYF.

V usage is TRBV27 and J usage is TRBJ2-7; TCRdb outputs TRBD2, but without DNA this stays unchecked. Per germline, CDR1 MNHEY and CDR2 SMNVEV (reference sequence). The CDR3 covers 14 residues. The CDR3 spells CASSLPGRPYEQYF.

J is TRBJ2-3 and V is TRBV20-1; TCRdb indicates TRBD1, and absent DNA this call remains unverified. The CDR3 spans 13 residues. Germline V gives CDR1 DFQATT, CDR2 SNEGSKA (reference sequence). Here the CDR3 reads CSAGTANTDTQYF.

The chain carries TRBV18 and TRBJ1-4; as DNA is missing, the TRBD1 call by TCRdb cannot be tested. The CDR3 extends over 13 amino acids. Germline CDR1 KGHSH, CDR2 LQKENI. CDR3 residues: CASSPTGEEKLFF. The whole variable domain, remainder taken from reference TRBV18 and TRBJ1-4, is NAGVMQNPRHLVRRRGQEARLRCSPMKGHSHVYWYRQLPEEGLKFMVYLQKENIIDESGMPKERFSAEFPKEGPSILRIQQVVRGDSAAYFCASSPTGEEKLFFGSGTQLSVL.

This chain uses TRBV19 with TRBJ1-1; checking the TCRdb D call of TRBD1 is not possible without DNA. CDR3 length: 13 residues. Germline CDR1 is LNHDA and CDR2 is SQIVND (reference sequence). CDR3 loop: CASSIKGGREAFF.